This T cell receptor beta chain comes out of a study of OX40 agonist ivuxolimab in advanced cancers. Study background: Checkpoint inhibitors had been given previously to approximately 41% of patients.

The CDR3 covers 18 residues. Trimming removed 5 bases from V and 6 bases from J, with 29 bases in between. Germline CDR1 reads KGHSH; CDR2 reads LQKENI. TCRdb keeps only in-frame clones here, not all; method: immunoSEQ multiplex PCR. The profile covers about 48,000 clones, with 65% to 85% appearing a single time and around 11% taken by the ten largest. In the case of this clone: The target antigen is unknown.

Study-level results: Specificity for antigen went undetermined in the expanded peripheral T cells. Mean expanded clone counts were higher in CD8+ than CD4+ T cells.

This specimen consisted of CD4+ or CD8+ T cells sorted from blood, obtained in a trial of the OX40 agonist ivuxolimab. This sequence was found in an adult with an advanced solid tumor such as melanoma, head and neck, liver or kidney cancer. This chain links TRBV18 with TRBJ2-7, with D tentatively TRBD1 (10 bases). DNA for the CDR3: TGTGCCAGCTCATCTAGACAGGGGGCCTATAGCGGGAGTCTCGAGCAGTACTTC. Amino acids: CASSSRQGAYSGSLEQYF.